Listed below are T cell receptor beta chains from one sample, sequenced in a study of T cells in Graves' hyperthyroidism and ophthalmopathy. TCRdb re-called the multiplex PCR reads through MiXCR, storing one row per CDR3 protein. Of hundreds of thousands of distinct CDR3 sequences in the sample, 12% to 15% are singletons; the top ten hold roughly a tenth. Material for sequencing was blood. These receptors all come from a woman aged 18 to 35 with Graves' hyperthyroidism. The CDR3 runs from the conserved cysteine through the conserved F or W. D genes are given only for firm matches. The size entry is marked missing in some rows and otherwise reads once, few, many or a size class.

clone_size: -; v_call: TRBV7-2; d_call: -; j_call: TRBJ1-4; cdr3_nt: TGTGCCAGCAGCTCAGCAACGGCGAGGGGACGTGAAAAACTGTTTTTT; cdr3_aa: CASSSATARGREKLFF
clone_size: -; v_call: TRBV19; d_call: TRBD1; j_call: TRBJ2-7; cdr3_nt: TGTGCCAGTCGGCCCGACAGGGGGGCAATCTACGAGCAGTACTTC; cdr3_aa: CASRPDRGAIYEQYF
clone_size: -; v_call: TRBV20-1; d_call: -; j_call: TRBJ1-4; cdr3_nt: TGCAGTGCTAGAGATCTAAGAGACAGTGAGGAAAAACTGTTTTTT; cdr3_aa: CSARDLRDSEEKLFF
clone_size: few; v_call: TRBV7-9; d_call: TRBD2; j_call: TRBJ2-7; cdr3_nt: TGTGCCAGCAGCCGATGGACTAGCGGTAGCTCCTACGAGCAGTACTTC; cdr3_aa: CASSRWTSGSSYEQYF
clone_size: many; v_call: TRBV7-2; d_call: -; j_call: TRBJ2-1; cdr3_nt: TGTGCCAGCAGCTTAGGCCCCTACAAGGTAACCAATGAGCAGTTCTTC; cdr3_aa: CASSLGPYKVTNEQFF
clone_size: few; v_call: TRBV10-3; d_call: -; j_call: TRBJ1-1; cdr3_nt: TGTGCCGTGGCTACAAGGGGGAACACTGAAGCTTTCTTT; cdr3_aa: CAVATRGNTEAFF
clone_size: few; v_call: TRBV18; d_call: TRBD1; j_call: TRBJ2-7; cdr3_nt: TGTGCCAGCTCACTCGCCGGGACAGGGGACACCTACGAGCAGTACTTC; cdr3_aa: CASSLAGTGDTYEQYF
clone_size: many; v_call: TRBV5-1; d_call: TRBD2; j_call: TRBJ2-1; cdr3_nt: TGCGCCAGCAGTCTAAGACTAGCGGGAGGGGAGTACAATGAGCAGTTCTTC; cdr3_aa: CASSLRLAGGEYNEQFF
clone_size: few; v_call: TRBV10-2; d_call: TRBD1; j_call: TRBJ2-2; cdr3_nt: TGCGCCACCAGATTCTCCGGGACAGGGAACACCGGGGAGCTGTTTTTT; cdr3_aa: CATRFSGTGNTGELFF
clone_size: many; v_call: TRBV18; d_call: TRBD1; j_call: TRBJ2-7; cdr3_nt: TGTGCCAGCTCACAAAATATCGGACAGGGGATCTACGAGCAGTACTTC; cdr3_aa: CASSQNIGQGIYEQYF
clone_size: few; v_call: TRBV2; d_call: TRBD1; j_call: TRBJ2-5; cdr3_nt: TGTGCCAGTGACAGGGGGATCGGAGAGACCCAGTACTTC; cdr3_aa: CASDRGIGETQYF
clone_size: few; v_call: TRBV29-1; d_call: -; j_call: TRBJ1-2; cdr3_nt: TGCAGCGTTGCAGGGTCCGATGGCTACACCTTC; cdr3_aa: CSVAGSDGYTF
clone_size: few; v_call: TRBV5-6; d_call: TRBD1; j_call: TRBJ2-1; cdr3_nt: TGTGCCAGCAGCTTGAGAACGACAGGGGCCCACAATGAGCAGTTCTTC; cdr3_aa: CASSLRTTGAHNEQFF
clone_size: -; v_call: TRBV19; d_call: -; j_call: TRBJ2-3; cdr3_nt: TGTGCCAGCCGCGAGGGGAGAACCCCCACAGATACGCAGTATTTT; cdr3_aa: CASREGRTPTDTQYF
clone_size: -; v_call: TRBV5-5; d_call: -; j_call: TRBJ2-2; cdr3_nt: TGTGCCAGCAGCTTGAGTTTTGGACTCTACTCAACAAGGGGGGAGCTGTTTTTT; cdr3_aa: CASSLSFGLYSTRGELFF
clone_size: few; v_call: TRBV28; d_call: -; j_call: TRBJ2-6; cdr3_nt: TGTGCCAGCAGTTTTTTGGGAGACTTCGTCCTGACTTTC; cdr3_aa: CASSFLGDFVLTF
clone_size: many; v_call: TRBV20-1; d_call: -; j_call: TRBJ2-1; cdr3_nt: TGCAGTGCTATACCTGGGAGCTCCTACAATGAGCAGTTCTTC; cdr3_aa: CSAIPGSSYNEQFF
clone_size: -; v_call: TRBV20-1; d_call: -; j_call: TRBJ2-7; cdr3_nt: TGCAGTGCTAGAGTGGGGGACGGCTGCTCCTACGAGCAGCACTTC; cdr3_aa: CSARVGDGCSYEQHF
clone_size: many; v_call: TRBV30; d_call: TRBD1; j_call: TRBJ1-5; cdr3_nt: TGTGCCTGGAGGACAGGGGGCAGTAATCAGCCCCAGCATTTT; cdr3_aa: CAWRTGGSNQPQHF
clone_size: -; v_call: TRBV12-3/TRBV12-4; d_call: TRBD1; j_call: TRBJ2-2; cdr3_nt: TGTGCCAGCACCTTGGACAGGGCCAACACCGGGGAGCTGTTTTTT; cdr3_aa: CASTLDRANTGELFF
clone_size: -; v_call: TRBV29-1; d_call: -; j_call: TRBJ2-2; cdr3_nt: TGCAGCGTGTGGCAGGGGTTGCTGAACACCGGGGAGCTGTTTTTT; cdr3_aa: CSVWQGLLNTGELFF
clone_size: many; v_call: TRBV11-2; d_call: -; j_call: TRBJ2-4; cdr3_nt: TGTGCCAGCTTGGATGGCGGGTTAGCCAAAAACATTCAGTACTTC; cdr3_aa: CASLDGGLAKNIQYF
clone_size: many; v_call: TRBV7-8; d_call: -; j_call: TRBJ2-3; cdr3_nt: TGTGCCAGCTGGAGACTTCTCGACACAGATACGCAGTATTTT; cdr3_aa: CASWRLLDTDTQYF
clone_size: -; v_call: TRBV5-4; d_call: -; j_call: TRBJ1-3; cdr3_nt: TGTGCCAGCAGCCCGACGGGCTCTGGAGACACCATATATTTT; cdr3_aa: CASSPTGSGDTIYF
clone_size: many; v_call: TRBV9; d_call: -; j_call: TRBJ2-5; cdr3_nt: TGTGCCAGCAGCGGGGGACCCAAAGAGACCCAGTACTTC; cdr3_aa: CASSGGPKETQYF
clone_size: many; v_call: TRBV12-3/TRBV12-4; d_call: -; j_call: TRBJ2-3; cdr3_nt: TGTGCCAGCAGGCCGCCACCCACAGATACGCAGTATTTT; cdr3_aa: CASRPPPTDTQYF
clone_size: few; v_call: TRBV14; d_call: -; j_call: TRBJ2-1; cdr3_nt: TGTGCCAGCAGCCAACTTAGAGTCCGGCCCTCCTACAATGAGCAGTTCTTC; cdr3_aa: CASSQLRVRPSYNEQFF
clone_size: few; v_call: TRBV7-9; d_call: -; j_call: TRBJ2-2; cdr3_nt: TGTGCCAGCAGCAACTCGCCGAACACCGGGGAGCTGTTTTTT; cdr3_aa: CASSNSPNTGELFF
clone_size: few; v_call: TRBV7-8; d_call: -; j_call: TRBJ1-2; cdr3_nt: TGTGCCAGCAGCTTAGTGGGCGGGGTCGACTATGGCTACACCTTC; cdr3_aa: CASSLVGGVDYGYTF
clone_size: many; v_call: TRBV15; d_call: TRBD1; j_call: TRBJ1-1; cdr3_nt: TGTGCCACCAGCAGAGTGTATGGACAGGGAAATACTGAAGCTTTCTTT; cdr3_aa: CATSRVYGQGNTEAFF
clone_size: many; v_call: TRBV20-1; d_call: -; j_call: TRBJ2-3; cdr3_nt: TGCAGTGCTAGAGTACAGCTTGTAGGCCAACAACAGTATTTT; cdr3_aa: CSARVQLVGQQQYF
clone_size: many; v_call: TRBV20-1; d_call: -; j_call: TRBJ2-4; cdr3_nt: TGCAGTGCCCGCGGATCAGCCAAAAACATTCAGTACTTC; cdr3_aa: CSARGSAKNIQYF
clone_size: many; v_call: TRBV10-1; d_call: TRBD2; j_call: TRBJ2-7; cdr3_nt: TGCGCCAGCAGTGAAAAGCGGGATTGGGAGCAGTACTTC; cdr3_aa: CASSEKRDWEQYF
clone_size: many; v_call: TRBV11-2; d_call: -; j_call: TRBJ1-1; cdr3_nt: TGTGCCAACCGACAGGAGTTGAACACTGAAGCTTTCTTT; cdr3_aa: CANRQELNTEAFF
clone_size: many; v_call: TRBV6-1; d_call: -; j_call: TRBJ2-7; cdr3_nt: TGTGCCAGCAGTGCCCGCGCAGGGAGCTACGAGCAGTACTTC; cdr3_aa: CASSARAGSYEQYF
clone_size: many; v_call: TRBV7-9; d_call: -; j_call: TRBJ2-1; cdr3_nt: TGTGCCAGCAGTCCCTCCGTGGGGAATGAGCAGTTCTTC; cdr3_aa: CASSPSVGNEQFF
clone_size: many; v_call: TRBV4-1; d_call: TRBD2; j_call: TRBJ2-3; cdr3_nt: TGCGCCAGCAGCCAACCTAGCGGGGGGGGAGATACGCAGTATTTT; cdr3_aa: CASSQPSGGGDTQYF
clone_size: many; v_call: TRBV2; d_call: -; j_call: TRBJ1-5; cdr3_nt: TGTGCCAGCACTATCTCCCCACAGGCCTTCAATCAGCCCCAGCATTTT; cdr3_aa: CASTISPQAFNQPQHF
clone_size: -; v_call: TRBV9; d_call: -; j_call: TRBJ1-2; cdr3_nt: TGTGCCAGCAGGATGAGTGGGTATGGCTACACCTTC; cdr3_aa: CASRMSGYGYTF
clone_size: -; v_call: TRBV6-1; d_call: -; j_call: TRBJ1-1; cdr3_nt: TGTGCCAGCAGTACCCCCAGTTTAGAAGCTTTCTTT; cdr3_aa: CASSTPSLEAFF
clone_size: few; v_call: TRBV4-1; d_call: -; j_call: TRBJ1-1; cdr3_nt: TGCGCCAGCAGCCCCAGGAACGAGGGTATTAACACTGAAGCTTTCTTT; cdr3_aa: CASSPRNEGINTEAFF
clone_size: many; v_call: TRBV28; d_call: -; j_call: TRBJ1-1; cdr3_nt: TGTGCCAGCAGTTTATTCCAGGCGGGGACTGAAGCTTTCTTT; cdr3_aa: CASSLFQAGTEAFF